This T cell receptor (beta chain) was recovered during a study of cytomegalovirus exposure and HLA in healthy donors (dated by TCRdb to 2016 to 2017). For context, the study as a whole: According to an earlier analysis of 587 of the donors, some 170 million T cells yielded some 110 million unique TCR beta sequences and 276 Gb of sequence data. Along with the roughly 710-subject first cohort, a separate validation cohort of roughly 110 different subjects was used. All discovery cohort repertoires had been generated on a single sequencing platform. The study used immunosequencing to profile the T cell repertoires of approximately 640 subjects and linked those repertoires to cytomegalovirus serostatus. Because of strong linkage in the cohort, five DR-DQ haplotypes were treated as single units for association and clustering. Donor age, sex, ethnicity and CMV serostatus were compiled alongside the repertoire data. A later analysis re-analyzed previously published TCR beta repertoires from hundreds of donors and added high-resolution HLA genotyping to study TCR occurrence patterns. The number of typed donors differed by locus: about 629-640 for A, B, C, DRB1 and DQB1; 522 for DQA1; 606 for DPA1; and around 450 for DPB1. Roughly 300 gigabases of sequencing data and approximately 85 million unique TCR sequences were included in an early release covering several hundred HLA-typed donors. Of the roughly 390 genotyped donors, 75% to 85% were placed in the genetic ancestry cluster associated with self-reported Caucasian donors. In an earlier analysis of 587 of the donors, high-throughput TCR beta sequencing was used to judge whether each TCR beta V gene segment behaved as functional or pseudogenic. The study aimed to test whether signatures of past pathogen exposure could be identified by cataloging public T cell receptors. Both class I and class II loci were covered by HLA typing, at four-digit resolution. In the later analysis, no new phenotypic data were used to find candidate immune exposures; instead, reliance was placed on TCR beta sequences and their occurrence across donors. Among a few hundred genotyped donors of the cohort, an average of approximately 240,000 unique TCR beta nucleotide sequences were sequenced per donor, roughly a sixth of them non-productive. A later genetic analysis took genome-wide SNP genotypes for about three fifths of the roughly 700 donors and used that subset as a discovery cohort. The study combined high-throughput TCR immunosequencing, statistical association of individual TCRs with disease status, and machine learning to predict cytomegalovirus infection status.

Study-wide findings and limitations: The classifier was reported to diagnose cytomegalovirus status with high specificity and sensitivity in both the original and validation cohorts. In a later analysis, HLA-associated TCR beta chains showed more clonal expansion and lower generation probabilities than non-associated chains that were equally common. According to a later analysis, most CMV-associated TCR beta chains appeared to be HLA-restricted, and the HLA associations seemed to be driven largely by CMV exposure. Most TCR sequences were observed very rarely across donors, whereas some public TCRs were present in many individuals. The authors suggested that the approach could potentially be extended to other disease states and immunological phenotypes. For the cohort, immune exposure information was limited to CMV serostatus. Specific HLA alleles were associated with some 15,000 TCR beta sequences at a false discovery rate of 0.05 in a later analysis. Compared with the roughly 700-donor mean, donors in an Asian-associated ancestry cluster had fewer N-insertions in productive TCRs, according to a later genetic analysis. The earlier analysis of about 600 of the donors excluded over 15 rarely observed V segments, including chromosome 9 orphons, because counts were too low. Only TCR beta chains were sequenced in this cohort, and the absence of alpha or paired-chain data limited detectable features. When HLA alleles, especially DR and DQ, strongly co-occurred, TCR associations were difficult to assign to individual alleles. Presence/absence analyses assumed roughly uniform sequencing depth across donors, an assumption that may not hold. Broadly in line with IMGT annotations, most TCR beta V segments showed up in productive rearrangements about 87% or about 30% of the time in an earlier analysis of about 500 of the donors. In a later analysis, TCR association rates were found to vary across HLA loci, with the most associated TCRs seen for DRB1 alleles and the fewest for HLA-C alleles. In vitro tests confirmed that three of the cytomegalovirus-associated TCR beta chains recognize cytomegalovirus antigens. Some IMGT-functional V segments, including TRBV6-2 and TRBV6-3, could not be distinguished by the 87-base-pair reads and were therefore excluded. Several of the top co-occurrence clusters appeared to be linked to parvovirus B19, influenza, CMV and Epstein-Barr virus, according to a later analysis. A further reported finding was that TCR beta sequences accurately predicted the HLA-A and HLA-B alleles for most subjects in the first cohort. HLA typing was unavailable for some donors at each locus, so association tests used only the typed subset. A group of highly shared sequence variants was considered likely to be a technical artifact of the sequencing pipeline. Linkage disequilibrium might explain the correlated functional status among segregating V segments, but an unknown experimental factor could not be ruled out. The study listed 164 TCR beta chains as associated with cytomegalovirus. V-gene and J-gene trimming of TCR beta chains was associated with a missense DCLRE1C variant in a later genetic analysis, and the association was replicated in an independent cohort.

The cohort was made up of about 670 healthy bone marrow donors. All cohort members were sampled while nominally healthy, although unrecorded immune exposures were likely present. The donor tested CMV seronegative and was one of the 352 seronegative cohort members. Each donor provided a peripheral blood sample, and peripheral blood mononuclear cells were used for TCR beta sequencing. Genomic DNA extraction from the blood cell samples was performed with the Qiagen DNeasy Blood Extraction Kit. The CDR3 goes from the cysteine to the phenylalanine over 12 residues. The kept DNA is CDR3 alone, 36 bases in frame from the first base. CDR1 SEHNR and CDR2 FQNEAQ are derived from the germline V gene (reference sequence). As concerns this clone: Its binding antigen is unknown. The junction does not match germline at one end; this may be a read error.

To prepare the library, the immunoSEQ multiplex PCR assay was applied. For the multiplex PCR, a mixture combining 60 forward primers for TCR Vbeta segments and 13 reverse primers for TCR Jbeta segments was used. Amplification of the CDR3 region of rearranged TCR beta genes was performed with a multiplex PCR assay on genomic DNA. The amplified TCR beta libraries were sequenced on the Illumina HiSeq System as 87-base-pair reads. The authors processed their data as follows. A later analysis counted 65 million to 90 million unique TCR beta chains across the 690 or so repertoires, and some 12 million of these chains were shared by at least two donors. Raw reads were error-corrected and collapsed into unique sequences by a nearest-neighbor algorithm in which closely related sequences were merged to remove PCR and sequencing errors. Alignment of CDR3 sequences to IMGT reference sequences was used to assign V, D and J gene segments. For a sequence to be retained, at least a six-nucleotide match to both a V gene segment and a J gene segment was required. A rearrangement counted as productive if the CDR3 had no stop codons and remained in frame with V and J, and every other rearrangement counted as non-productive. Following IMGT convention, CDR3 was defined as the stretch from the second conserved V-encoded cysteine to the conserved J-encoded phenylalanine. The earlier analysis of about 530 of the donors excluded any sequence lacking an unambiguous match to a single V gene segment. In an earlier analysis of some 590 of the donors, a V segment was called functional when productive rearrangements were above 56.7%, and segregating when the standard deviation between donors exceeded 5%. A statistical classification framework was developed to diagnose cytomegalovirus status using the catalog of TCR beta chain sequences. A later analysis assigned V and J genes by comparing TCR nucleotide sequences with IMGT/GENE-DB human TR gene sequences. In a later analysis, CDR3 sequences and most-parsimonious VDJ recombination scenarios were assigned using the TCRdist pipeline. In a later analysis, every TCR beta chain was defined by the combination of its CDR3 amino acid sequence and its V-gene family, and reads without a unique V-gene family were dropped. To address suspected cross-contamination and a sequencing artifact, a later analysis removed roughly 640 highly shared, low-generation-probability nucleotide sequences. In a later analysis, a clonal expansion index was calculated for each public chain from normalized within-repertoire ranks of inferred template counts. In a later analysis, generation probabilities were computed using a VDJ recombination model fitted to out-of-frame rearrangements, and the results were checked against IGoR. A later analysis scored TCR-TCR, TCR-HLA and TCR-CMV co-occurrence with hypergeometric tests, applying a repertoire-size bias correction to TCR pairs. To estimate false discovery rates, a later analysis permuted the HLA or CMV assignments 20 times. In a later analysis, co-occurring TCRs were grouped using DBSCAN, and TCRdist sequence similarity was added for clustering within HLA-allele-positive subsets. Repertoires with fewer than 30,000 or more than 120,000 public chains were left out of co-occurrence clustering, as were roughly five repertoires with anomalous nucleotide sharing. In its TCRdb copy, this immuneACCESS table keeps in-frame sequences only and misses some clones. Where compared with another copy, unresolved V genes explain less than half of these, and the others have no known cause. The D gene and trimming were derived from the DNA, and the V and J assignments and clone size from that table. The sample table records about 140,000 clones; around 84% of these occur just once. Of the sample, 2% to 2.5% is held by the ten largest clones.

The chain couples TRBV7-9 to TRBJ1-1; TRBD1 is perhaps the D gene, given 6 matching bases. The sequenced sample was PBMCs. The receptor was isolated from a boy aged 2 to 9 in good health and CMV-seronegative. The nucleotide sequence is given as TGTTCCAGCAGCTTAGGGGGAGTTGAAGCTTTCTTT. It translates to CSSSLGGVEAFF.